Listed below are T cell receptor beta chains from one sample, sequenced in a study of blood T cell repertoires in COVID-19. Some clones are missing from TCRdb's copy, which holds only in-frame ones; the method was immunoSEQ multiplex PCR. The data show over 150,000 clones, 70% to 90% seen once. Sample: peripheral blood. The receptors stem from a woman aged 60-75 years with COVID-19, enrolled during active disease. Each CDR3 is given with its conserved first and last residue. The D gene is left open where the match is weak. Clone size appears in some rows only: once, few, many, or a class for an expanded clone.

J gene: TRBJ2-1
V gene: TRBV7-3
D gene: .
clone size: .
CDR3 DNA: TGTGCCAGCAGCGGACCGGGACAAAACAATGAGCAGTTCTTC
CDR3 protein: CASSGPGQNNEQFF

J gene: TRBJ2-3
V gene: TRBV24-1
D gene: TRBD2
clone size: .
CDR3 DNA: TGTGCCACCAGTGATTCTGGACTAGGTGATACGCAGTATTTT
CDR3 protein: CATSDSGLGDTQYF

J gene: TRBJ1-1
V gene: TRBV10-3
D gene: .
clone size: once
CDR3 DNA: TGTGCCATCAGTGAGGGCAGGAACACTGAAGCTTTCTTT
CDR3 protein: CAISEGRNTEAFF

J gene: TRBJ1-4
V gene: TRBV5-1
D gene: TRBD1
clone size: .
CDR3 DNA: TGCGCCAGCAACGTGGGACAGGGGATCGGTAATGAAAAACTGTTTTTT
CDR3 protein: CASNVGQGIGNEKLFF

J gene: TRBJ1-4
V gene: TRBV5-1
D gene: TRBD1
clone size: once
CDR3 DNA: TGCGCCAGCAGCTTTCAGGGGGCTAATGAAAAACTGTTTTTT
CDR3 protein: CASSFQGANEKLFF

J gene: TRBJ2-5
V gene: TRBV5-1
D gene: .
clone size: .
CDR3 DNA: TGCGCCAGCAGCCGAGGTGGGTACAAGGGAGGAGAGACCCAGTACTTC
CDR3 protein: CASSRGGYKGGETQYF

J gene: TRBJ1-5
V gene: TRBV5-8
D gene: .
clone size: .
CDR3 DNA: TGTGCCAGCAGCTCCACTGGCCAGGGTATTTTCCAGCAGCCCCAGCATTTT
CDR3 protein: CASSSTGQGIFQQPQHF

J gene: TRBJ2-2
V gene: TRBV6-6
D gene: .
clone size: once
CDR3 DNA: TGTGCCAGCAGTTACTCCCAGAACACCGGGGAGCTGTTTTTT
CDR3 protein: CASSYSQNTGELFF

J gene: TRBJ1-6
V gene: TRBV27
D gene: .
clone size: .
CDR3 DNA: TGTGCCAGCAGTTTACAGGGGTACAATTCACCCCTCCACTTT
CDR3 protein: CASSLQGYNSPLHF

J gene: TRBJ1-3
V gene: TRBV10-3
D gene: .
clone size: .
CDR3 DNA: TGTGCCATCAGTGGGGAGGGGGTAAGGTCTGGAAACACCATATATTTT
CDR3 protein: CAISGEGVRSGNTIYF

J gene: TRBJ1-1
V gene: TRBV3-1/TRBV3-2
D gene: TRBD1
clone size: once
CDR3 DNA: TGTGCCAGCAGCCAAAGACAGGGGAAAAGCTCTGAAGCTTTCTTT
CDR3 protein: CASSQRQGKSSEAFF

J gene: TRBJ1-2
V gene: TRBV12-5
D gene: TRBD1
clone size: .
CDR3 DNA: TGTGCTAGTGAGTTTACAGGGGGCTATGGCTACACCTTC
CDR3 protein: CASEFTGGYGYTF

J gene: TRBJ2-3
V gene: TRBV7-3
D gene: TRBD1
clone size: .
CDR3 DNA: TGTGCCAGCAGCTCCCCCGGGACAGGGACAGATACGCAGTATTTT
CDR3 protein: CASSSPGTGTDTQYF

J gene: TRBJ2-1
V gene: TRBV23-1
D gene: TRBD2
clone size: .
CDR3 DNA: TGCGCCAGCAGTAGCGGGCGGGAGGTTAATGAGCAGTTCTTC
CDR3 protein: CASSSGREVNEQFF

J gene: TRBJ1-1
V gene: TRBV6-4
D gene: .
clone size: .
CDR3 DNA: TGTGCCAGCAGCCGGGACATTGACACTGAAGCTTTCTTT
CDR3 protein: CASSRDIDTEAFF

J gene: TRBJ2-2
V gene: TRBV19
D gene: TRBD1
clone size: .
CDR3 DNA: TGTGCCAGTAGACGACAGGGGGTGGCCACCGGGGAGCTGTTTTTT
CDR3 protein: CASRRQGVATGELFF

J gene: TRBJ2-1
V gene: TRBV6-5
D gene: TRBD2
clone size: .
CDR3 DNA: TGTGCCAGCAGGAGCGGGGGGGCCGGATCGAATGAGCAGTTCTTC
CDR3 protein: CASRSGGAGSNEQFF

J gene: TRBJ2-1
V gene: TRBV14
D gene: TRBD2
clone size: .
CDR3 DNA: TGTGCCAGCAGCCCTCTCCTACTAGCGGGGGGACGAAATGAGCAGTTCTTC
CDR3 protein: CASSPLLLAGGRNEQFF

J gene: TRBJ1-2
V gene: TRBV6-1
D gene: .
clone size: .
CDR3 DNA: TGTGCCAGCAGTGAAAAACCCGGGGCGGGGTATGGCTACACCTTC
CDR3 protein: CASSEKPGAGYGYTF

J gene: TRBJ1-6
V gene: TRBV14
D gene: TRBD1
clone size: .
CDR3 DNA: TGTGCCAGCAGCCAGGGACAGGGGGCGAACAATTCACCCCTCCACTTT
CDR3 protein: CASSQGQGANNSPLHF

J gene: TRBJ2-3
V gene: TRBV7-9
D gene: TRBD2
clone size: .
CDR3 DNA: TGTGCCAGCAGAGGGGGACTAGCGGGAGTGGTCCCAGATACGCAGTATTTT
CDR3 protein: CASRGGLAGVVPDTQYF

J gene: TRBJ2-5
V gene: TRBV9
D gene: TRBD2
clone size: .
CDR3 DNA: TGTGCCAGCAATTCAGCGGGAGATCCCCAAGAGACCCAGTACTTC
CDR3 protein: CASNSAGDPQETQYF

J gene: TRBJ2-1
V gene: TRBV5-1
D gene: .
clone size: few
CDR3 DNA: TGCGCCAGCAGCTTGGTATCAAGCGGTCCCTACAATGAGCAGTTCTTC
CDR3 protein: CASSLVSSGPYNEQFF

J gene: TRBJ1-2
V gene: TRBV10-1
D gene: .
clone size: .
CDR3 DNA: TGCGCCAGCAGTGAATACAGGGATTATGGCTACACCTTC
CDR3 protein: CASSEYRDYGYTF

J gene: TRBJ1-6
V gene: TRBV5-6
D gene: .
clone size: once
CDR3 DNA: TGTGCCAGCAGCTCTTCAGGGTTCCCTTATTCACCCCTCCACTTT
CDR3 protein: CASSSSGFPYSPLHF

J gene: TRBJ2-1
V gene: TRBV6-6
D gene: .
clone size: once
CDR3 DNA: TGTGCCAGCAGTTACCCTCCAGACAATGAGCAGTTCTTC
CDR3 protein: CASSYPPDNEQFF

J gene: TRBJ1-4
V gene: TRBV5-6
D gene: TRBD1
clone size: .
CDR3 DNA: TGTGCCAGCAGCTTGTTCAGGGGGGAAAAACTGTTTTTT
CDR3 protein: CASSLFRGEKLFF

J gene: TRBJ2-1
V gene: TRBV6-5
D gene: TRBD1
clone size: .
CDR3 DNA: TGTGCCAGCAGACCGGGACAGGGGGTTTACAATGAGCAGTTCTTC
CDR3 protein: CASRPGQGVYNEQFF

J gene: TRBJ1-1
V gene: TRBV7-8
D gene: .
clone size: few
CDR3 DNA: TGTGCCAGCAGCTTCCGGGGGGAGCAGAACACTGAAGCTTTCTTT
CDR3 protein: CASSFRGEQNTEAFF

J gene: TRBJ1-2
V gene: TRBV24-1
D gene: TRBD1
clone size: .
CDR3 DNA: TGTGCCGCATCGGGACAGCTTGTCTATGGCTACACCTTC
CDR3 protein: CAASGQLVYGYTF